This T cell receptor (beta chain) was recovered during a study of T cell responses to AZD1222 COVID-19 vaccine. Overall study: Pooled samples include second doses given at about 4 or 12 weeks.

The V gene lost 0 bases and the J gene lost 8 bases, with 11 bases spanning the gap. CDR3 length: 13 amino acids. Germline assignment: CDR1 SGHKS and CDR2 YYEKEE (reference sequence). Clones were read by immunoSEQ multiplex PCR, and TCRdb kept only the in-frame ones, dropping some. Altogether some 150,000 clones are present, 80% to 90% being singletons, with the ten largest covering about 3%. Study results and caveats: Spike was spanned by vaccine-associated CD4 TCRs, with dominance at 160-218 and 743-854.

Comments on this clone: The antigen remains undetermined.

Material: peripheral blood, obtained on day 0 of AZD1222 vaccination. This clonotype was obtained from an adult in good health. This chain links TRBV5-5 with TRBJ1-2; D is perhaps TRBD1 (5 bases). The CDR3 loop reads CASSLGQGEGYTF. CDR3 in DNA: TGTGCCAGCAGCTTGGGTCAGGGTGAGGGCTACACCTTC.